This entry features one T cell receptor (beta chain) sequence. This clonotype was counted between two and nine times. The specificity of this receptor is unknown. No base quality values were provided; no much bigger clone lies one nucleotide off. Ficoll-Paque density gradient centrifugation was the method used to isolate PBMCs. The sequencing machine was an Illumina NovaSeq 6000. cDNA libraries for TCRalpha and TCRbeta were prepared by 5'RACE using constant-segment primers, with sample barcodes and unique molecular identifiers added. Trizol reagent was used to extract RNA from every sample. Libraries were amplified in two PCR steps, with a second sample barcode and Illumina TruSeq adapters added in the second step. Sequencing of libraries was performed on an Illumina NovaSeq with 2 x 150 bp paired-end reads. In the original analysis: Demultiplexing of reads and collapsing into UMI-guided consensus sequences were performed with migec v1.2.7. Using mixcr v2.1.11, UMI consensuses were aligned to TRA and TRB V and J templates and then assembled into clonotypes. A clonotype was counted as expanded or contracted only if both edgeR and NoisET called the change significant, with noise models trained on biological replicates. For edgeR calls, the thresholds were a false discovery rate-adjusted p below 0.01 and a log2 fold-change of 1. As an exploratory analysis of dynamics, PCA with hierarchical clustering was applied to max-normalized trajectories of the 1000 most abundant clonotypes. Separately sequenced CD4+ and CD8+ repertoires were used to assign the CD4 or CD8 phenotype of responding clones. TCRdb reran the public reads through fastp at Q25 and MiXCR, keeping productive beta chains. For every CDR3 protein sequence, its rows merge into one entry that carries the most common genes and DNA. TCRdb, rather than the study authors, made the V and J calls. A total of 80,000 to 90,000 distinct CDR3 sequences appear in this sample, 20% to 30% of them only once. The ten biggest clones cover roughly 40% of the sample.

This specimen comes from a study of T-cell memory formation after mild COVID-19 (dated by TCRdb to the early 2020s). The study in broad terms: TCR sequence clusters from the two donors were found to be largely donor specific. Longitudinal TCRalpha and TCRbeta repertoire sequencing tracked T-cell clones expanding and contracting after mild COVID-19 in a couple of donors. Two young, previously healthy adult volunteers, one female and one male, were included in the cohort. Study-wide findings and limitations: Only a couple of mild cases were covered by the study, and larger cohorts that include severe cases with pre-infection samples were considered necessary. Balanced CD4/CD8 phenotypes were observed for clones contracting from day 15 to 85, whereas a bias towards CD4+ was observed for a second wave of clones expanding from day 15 to 37. Whether the second-wave clones peaking on day 37 were SARS-CoV-2 specific was not confirmed. Contracting CD4+ clones were found mainly in CM and EM memory subsets, while CD8+ clones were enriched in EMRA. Some responding clones were detected in pre-infection memory, which suggested that pre-existing cross-reactive memory T cells had joined the SARS-CoV-2 response.

Ends trimmed: V by 1 base, J by 7 bases; bases unmatched to a gene: 7. CDR1 and CDR2 were assigned from the germline V gene as SGHVS and FQNEAQ. From the cysteine through the phenylalanine, the CDR3 covers 15 amino acids. Here the CDR3 DNA is all that survives: 45 bases in frame from base 1. This clonotype was sampled from a man between 18 and 35 years old who had mild COVID-19 (a few samples of this study predate the infection). The sample titles of this study are shuffled in the database, so cell type and time point are left out; the donor was told from shared clones. Sequenced sample: PBMCs or a T cell subset sorted from them (not recorded which). The chain was built from TRBV7-8 and TRBJ1-5; 7 central nucleotides agree with TRBD1. The nucleotide sequence is TGTGCCAGCAGCTTAGGAGGGGGCCGGAACCAGCCCCAGCATTTT. Protein translation: CASSLGGGRNQPQHF.